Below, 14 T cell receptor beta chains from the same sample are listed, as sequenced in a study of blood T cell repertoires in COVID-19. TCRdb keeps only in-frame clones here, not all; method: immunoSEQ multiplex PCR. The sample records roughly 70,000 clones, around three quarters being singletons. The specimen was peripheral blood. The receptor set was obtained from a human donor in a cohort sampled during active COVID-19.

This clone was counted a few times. This CDR3 is CSSGGNTEAFF. The DNA for the CDR3 is TGCAGTTCGGGGGGGAACACTGAAGCTTTCTTT. This chain links TRBV20-1 with TRBJ1-1; a possible D gene is TRBD1 (5 bases). This CDR3 has 11 amino acids. Trimming removed 8 bases at V and 1 base at J, with 8 bases between. Germline CDR1 is DFQATT and CDR2 is SNEGSKA (reference sequence).

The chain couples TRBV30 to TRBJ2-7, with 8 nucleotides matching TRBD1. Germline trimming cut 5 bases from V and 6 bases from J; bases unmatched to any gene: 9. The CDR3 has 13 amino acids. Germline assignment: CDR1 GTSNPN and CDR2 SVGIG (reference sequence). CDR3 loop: CAWRQGYFVEQYF. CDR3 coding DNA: TGTGCCTGGCGACAGGGGTACTTTGTCGAGCAGTACTTC.

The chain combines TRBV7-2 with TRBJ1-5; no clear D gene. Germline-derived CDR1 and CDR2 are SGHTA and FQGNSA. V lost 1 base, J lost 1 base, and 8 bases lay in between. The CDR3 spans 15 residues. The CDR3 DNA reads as TGTGCCAGCAGCTTAGGGAGTCGGAGCAATCAGCCCCAGCATTTT. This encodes CASSLGSRSNQPQHF.

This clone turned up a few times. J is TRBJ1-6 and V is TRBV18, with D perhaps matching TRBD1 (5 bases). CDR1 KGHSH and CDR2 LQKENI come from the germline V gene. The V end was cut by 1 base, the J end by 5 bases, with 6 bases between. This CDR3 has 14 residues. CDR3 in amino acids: CASSPRGDNSPLHF. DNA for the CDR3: TGTGCCAGCTCACCACGGGGGGATAATTCACCCCTCCACTTT.

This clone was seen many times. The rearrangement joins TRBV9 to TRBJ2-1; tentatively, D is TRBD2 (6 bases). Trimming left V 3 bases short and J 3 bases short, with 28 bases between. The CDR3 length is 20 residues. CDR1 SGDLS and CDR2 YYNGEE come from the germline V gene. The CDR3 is CASSGSSGGPQRSDYNEQFF. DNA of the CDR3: TGTGCCAGCAGCGGCAGTAGTGGAGGGCCCCAACGCTCGGACTACAATGAGCAGTTCTTC.

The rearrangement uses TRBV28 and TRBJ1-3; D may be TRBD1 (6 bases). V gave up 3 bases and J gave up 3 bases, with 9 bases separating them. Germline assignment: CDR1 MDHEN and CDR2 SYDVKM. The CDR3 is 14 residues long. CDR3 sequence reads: CASSFRQDGNTIYF. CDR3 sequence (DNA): TGTGCCAGCAGTTTTCGACAGGATGGAAACACCATATATTTT.

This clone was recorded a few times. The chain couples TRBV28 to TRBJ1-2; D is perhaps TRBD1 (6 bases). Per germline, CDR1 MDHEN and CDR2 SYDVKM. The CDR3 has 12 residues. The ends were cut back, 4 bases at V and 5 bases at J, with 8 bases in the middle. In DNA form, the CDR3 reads TGTGCCAGCAGTTCTCAGGGGTATGGCTACACCTTC. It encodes CASSSQGYGYTF.

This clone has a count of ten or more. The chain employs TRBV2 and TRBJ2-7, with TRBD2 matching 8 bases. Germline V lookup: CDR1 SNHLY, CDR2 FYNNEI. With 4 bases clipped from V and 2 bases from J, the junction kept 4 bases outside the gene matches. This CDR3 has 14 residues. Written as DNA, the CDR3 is TGTGCCAGCAGTGTGACTAGCGTACCCTACGAGCAGTACTTC. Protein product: CASSVTSVPYEQYF. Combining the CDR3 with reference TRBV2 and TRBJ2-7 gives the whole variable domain EPEVTQTPSHQVTQMGQEVILRCVPISNHLYFYWYRQILGQKVEFLVSFYNNEISEKSEIFDDQFSVERPDGSNFTLKIRSTKLEDSAMYFCASSVTSVPYEQYFGPGTRLTVT.

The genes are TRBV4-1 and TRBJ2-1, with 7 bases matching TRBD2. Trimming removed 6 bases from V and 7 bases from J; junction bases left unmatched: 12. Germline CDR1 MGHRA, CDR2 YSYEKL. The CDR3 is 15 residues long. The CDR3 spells CASSSNLREINEQFF. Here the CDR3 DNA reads TGCGCCAGCAGTAGTAATTTGCGGGAGATAAATGAGCAGTTCTTC.

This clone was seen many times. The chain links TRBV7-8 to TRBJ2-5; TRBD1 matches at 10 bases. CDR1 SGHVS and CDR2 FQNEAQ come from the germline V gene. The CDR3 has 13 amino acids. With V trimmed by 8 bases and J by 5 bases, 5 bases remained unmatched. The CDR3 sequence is CASGDRGQETQYF. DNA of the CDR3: TGTGCCAGCGGGGACAGGGGCCAGGAGACCCAGTACTTC.

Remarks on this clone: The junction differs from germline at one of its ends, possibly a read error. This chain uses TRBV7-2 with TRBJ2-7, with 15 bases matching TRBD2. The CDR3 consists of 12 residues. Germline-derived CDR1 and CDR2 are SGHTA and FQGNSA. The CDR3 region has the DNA TGTGCCAGCAGCTTAAGGACTAGCGGGAGGGTATTC. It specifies CASSLRTSGRVF.

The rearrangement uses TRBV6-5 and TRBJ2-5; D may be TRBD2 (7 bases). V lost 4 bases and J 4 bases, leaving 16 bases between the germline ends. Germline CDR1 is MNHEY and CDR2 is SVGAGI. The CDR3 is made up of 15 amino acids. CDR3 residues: CASSSLGGPGETQYF. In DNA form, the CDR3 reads TGTGCCAGCAGTTCCCTGGGGGGGCCGGGAGAGACCCAGTACTTC.

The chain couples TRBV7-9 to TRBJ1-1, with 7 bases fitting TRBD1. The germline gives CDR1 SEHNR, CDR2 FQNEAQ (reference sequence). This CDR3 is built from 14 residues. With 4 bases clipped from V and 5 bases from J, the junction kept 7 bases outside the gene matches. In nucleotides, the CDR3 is TGTGCCAGCAGCTCCCCCACAGGGGAGACTGAAGCTTTCTTT. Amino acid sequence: CASSSPTGETEAFF. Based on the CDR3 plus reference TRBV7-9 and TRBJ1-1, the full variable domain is DTGVSQNPRHKITKRGQNVTFRCDPISEHNRLYWYRQTLGQGPEFLTYFQNEAQLEKSRLLSDRFSAERPKGSFSTLEIQRTEQGDSAMYLCASSSPTGETEAFFGQGTRLTVV.

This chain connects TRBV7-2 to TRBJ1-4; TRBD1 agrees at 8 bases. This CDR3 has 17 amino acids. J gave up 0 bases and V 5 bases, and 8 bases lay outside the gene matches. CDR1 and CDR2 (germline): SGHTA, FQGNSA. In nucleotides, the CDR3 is TGTGCCAGCAGCCCCAGGACAGGGCCTGCAACTAATGAAAAACTGTTTTTT. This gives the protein CASSPRTGPATNEKLFF.